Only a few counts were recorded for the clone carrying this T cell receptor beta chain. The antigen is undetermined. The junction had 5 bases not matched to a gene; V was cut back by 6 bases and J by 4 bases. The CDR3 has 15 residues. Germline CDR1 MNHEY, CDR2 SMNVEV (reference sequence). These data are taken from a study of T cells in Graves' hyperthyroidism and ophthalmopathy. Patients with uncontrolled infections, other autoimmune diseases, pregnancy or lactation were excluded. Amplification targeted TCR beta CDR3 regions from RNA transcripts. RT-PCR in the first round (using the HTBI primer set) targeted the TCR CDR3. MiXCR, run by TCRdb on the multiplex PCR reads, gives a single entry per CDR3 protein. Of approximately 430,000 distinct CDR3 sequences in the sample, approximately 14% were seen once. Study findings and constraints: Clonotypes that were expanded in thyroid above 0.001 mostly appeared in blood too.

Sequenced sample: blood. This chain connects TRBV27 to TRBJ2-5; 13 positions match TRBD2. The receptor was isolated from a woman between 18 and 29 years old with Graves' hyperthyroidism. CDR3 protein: CASSPGTSGTETQYF. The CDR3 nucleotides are TGTGCCAGCAGCCCCGGGACTAGCGGGACAGAGACCCAGTACTTC.